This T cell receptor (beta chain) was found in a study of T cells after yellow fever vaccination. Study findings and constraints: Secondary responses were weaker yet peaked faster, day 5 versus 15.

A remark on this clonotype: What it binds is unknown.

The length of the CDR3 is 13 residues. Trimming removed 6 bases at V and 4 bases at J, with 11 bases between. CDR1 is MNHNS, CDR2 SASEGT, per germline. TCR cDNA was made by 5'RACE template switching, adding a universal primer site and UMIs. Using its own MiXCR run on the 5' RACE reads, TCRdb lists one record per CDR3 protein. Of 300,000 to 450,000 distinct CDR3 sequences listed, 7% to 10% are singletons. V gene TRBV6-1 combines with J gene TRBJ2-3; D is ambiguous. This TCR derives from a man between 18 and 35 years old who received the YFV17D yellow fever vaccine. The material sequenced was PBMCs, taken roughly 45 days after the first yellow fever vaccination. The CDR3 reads CASRQGYPDTQYF. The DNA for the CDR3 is TGTGCCAGCAGACAAGGGTACCCAGATACGCAGTATTTT.